This T cell receptor (beta chain) was identified in a study of OX40 agonist ivuxolimab in advanced cancers. The count of this clone is one. The target antigen is unknown. General study points: More expanded clones were seen, on average, in CD8+ T cells than in CD4+.

Patients were excluded for autoimmune disease history or systemic immunosuppression. Some clones are missing from TCRdb's copy, which holds only in-frame ones; the method was immunoSEQ multiplex PCR. The profile covers about 68,000 clones, with roughly 86% appearing a single time and 2% to 2.5% taken by the ten largest. This sample comprised CD4+ or CD8+ T cells sorted from blood, obtained in a trial of the OX40 agonist ivuxolimab. This sequence was found in an adult with an advanced solid tumor such as melanoma, head and neck, liver or kidney cancer.

The CDR3 DNA sequence: TGTGCCAGCAGCTTAACCGAGAACACTGAAGCTTTCTTT. It encodes CASSLTENTEAFF. The chain carries TRBV7-9 and TRBJ1-1; D ambiguous. The CDR3 covers 13 residues. The ends were cut back, 2 bases at V and 1 base at J, with 5 bases in the middle. Germline values: CDR1 SEHNR, CDR2 FQNEAQ (reference sequence).